The TCR beta chain described here comes from a study of blood T cells in healthy people across ages. The use of a sample-barcoded 5' primer and a J-beta primer mix characterized a second PCR of about 6 to 11 cycles. A single record per CDR3 protein comes from TCRdb applying MiXCR to the 5' RACE reads. The sample yields some 1.4 million distinct CDR3 sequences, 42% seen once. The study, taken as a whole, reports: PBMCs that were unsorted prevented a conclusive naive versus antigen-experienced comparison.

The germline V and J ends were trimmed by 5 bases and 6 bases, with 6 bases remaining between them. CDR1 and CDR2 (germline): GTSNPN, SVGIG (reference sequence). The CDR3 spans 10 residues. With regard to this clonotype: The antigen remains unidentified.

The sequence came from a woman younger than 30 in good health. The V gene is TRBV30, the J gene TRBJ2-3; D is unclear. The sample consisted of blood. CDR3 sequence (DNA): TGTGCCTGGGGTGAGGATACGCAGTATTTT. Protein sequence: CAWGEDTQYF.